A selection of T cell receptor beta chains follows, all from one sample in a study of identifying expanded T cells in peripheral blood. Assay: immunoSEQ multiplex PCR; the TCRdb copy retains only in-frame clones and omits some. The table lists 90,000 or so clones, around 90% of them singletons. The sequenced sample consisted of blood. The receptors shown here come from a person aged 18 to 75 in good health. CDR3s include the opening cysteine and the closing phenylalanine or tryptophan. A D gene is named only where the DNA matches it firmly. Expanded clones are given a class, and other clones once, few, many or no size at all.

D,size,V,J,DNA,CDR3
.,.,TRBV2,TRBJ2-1,TGTGCCAGCAGCCCCTATGGTGAGCAGTTCTTC,CASSPYGEQFF
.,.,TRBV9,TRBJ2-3,TGTGCCAGCAGCTTAGACGGACAGCCCAGCACAGATACGCAGTATTTT,CASSLDGQPSTDTQYF
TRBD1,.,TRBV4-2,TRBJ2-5,TGTGCCAGCAGCCAAGAGCACAGGGGGCGCGAAGAGACCCAGTACTTC,CASSQEHRGREETQYF
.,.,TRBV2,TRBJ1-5,TGTGCCAGCAGTGCTGACTGGGGGGGCAATCAGCCCCAGCATTTT,CASSADWGGNQPQHF
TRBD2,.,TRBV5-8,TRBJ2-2,TGTGCCAGCAGCTGGAGCGGGGGGCGGACCGGGGAGCTGTTTTTT,CASSWSGGRTGELFF
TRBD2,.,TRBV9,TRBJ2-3,TGTGCCAGCAGCCCACGATTTGGCGGGGGGCTCAAACTCCTCACAGATACGCAGTATTTT,CASSPRFGGGLKLLTDTQYF
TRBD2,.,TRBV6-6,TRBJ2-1,TGTGCCAGCGGGGGGGGGAGCTCCTACAATGAGCAGTTCTTC,CASGGGSSYNEQFF
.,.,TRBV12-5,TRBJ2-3,TGTGCTAGTGGTTTGTCCCGGGGGTTGATAGGGCAGTATTTT,CASGLSRGLIGQYF
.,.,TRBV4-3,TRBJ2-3,TGCGCCAGCAGCCAAGATCGCGGCGGGTTGGCAGATACGCAGTATTTT,CASSQDRGGLADTQYF
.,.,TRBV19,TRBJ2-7,TGTGCAGCGGTAGGAGGGAGGCACGAGCAGTACTTC,CAAVGGRHEQYF
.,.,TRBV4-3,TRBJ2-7,TGCGCCAGCAGCCAAGAGAGGCGGTCCGAGCAGTACTTC,CASSQERRSEQYF
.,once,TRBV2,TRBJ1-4,TGTGCCAGCAGTAGGCAGGGAGGTACTAATGAAAAACTGTTTTTT,CASSRQGGTNEKLFF
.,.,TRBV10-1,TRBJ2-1,TGCGCCAGCAGCCGAAGGGGGGGTCACGAGGATGAGCAGTTCTTC,CASSRRGGHEDEQFF
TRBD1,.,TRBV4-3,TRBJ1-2,TGCGCCAGCAGCCAAGCTGCGGCAGGGGGGACTGTTTGGGGCTACACCTTC,CASSQAAAGGTVWGYTF
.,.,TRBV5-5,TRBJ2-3,TGTGCCAGCAGCTTGGGTAGCACAGATACGCAGTATTTT,CASSLGSTDTQYF
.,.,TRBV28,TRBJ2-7,TGTGCCAGCAGTTGGGGGCACCGGCGCGAGCAGTACTTC,CASSWGHRREQYF
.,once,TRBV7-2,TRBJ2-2,TGTGCCAGCAGCTTTATCCGGGACAAGAGGCGGGACACCGGGGAGCTGTTTTTT,CASSFIRDKRRDTGELFF
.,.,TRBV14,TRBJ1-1,TGTGCCAGCAGCCCGGGTGGCTGGAACACTGAAGCTTTCTTT,CASSPGGWNTEAFF
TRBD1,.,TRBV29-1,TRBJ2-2,TGCAGCGTTGGGGACAGGGGGGTTCACGGGGAGCTGTTTTTT,CSVGDRGVHGELFF
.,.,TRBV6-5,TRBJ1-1,TGTGCCAGCAGTTACTTCAGGGGGAACACTGAAGCTTTCTTT,CASSYFRGNTEAFF
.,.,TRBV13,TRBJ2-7,TGTGCCAGCAGCGCACGAGGGGGGGTCTCCTACGAGCAGTACTTC,CASSARGGVSYEQYF
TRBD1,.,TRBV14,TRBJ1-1,TGTGCCAGCAGTTCCGGACAGGGCACTGAAGCTTTCTTT,CASSSGQGTEAFF
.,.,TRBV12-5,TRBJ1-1,TGTGCTAGTGGAAAAGTATGGGAGGGCTATGATTTGAGGAACACTGAAGCTTTCTTT,CASGKVWEGYDLRNTEAFF
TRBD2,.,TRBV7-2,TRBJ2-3,TGTGCCAGCAGCTTCACTAGCGGGGGGTGGGGAGATACGCAGTATTTT,CASSFTSGGWGDTQYF
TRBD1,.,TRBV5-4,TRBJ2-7,TGTGCCAGCAGCTACGGGACAGGGTTTGTTTCAGACGAGCAGTACTTC,CASSYGTGFVSDEQYF
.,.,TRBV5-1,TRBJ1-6,TGCGCCAGCAGCTTGGATCGGTCCACGGGGGATTCACCCCTCCACTTT,CASSLDRSTGDSPLHF
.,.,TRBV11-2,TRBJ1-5,TGTGCCAGCAGCTTCTCGGAGGATCAGCCCCAGCATTTT,CASSFSEDQPQHF
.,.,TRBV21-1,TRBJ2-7,TGTGCCAGCAGCAAGGAGGAGACAGGTACGCAGGAGCCTGCCTCCTACGAGCAGTACTTC,CASSKEETGTQEPASYEQYF
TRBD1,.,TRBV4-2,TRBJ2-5,TGTGCCAGCAGCCAACCAACCGGGACAGGGGTTTACTCCCAATGGGAGACCCAGTACTTC,CASSQPTGTGVYSQWETQYF
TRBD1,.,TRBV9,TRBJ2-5,TGTGCCAGCAGCGCCCGGACAGGGGGGCAGGGAGAGACCCAGTACTTC,CASSARTGGQGETQYF
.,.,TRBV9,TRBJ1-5,TGTGCCAGCAGCGTAGCTACACAGAGACTTAGCAATCAGCCCCAGCATTTT,CASSVATQRLSNQPQHF
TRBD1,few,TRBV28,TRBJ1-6,TGTGCCAGCAGTCCCCGGGACAGGGATAATTCACCCCTCCACTTT,CASSPRDRDNSPLHF
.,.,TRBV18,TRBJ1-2,TGTGCCAGCTCATTGCGGAGGGATAGGGACTATGGCTACACCTTC,CASSLRRDRDYGYTF
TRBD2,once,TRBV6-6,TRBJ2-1,TGTGCCAGCAGTTTTCTAGCGGGGGTGGGGAATGAGCAGTTCTTC,CASSFLAGVGNEQFF
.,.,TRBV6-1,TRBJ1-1,TGTGCCAGCAGTGAACCAGGAGCGATCACTGAAGCTTTCTTT,CASSEPGAITEAFF
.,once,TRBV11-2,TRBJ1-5,TGTGCCAGCAGCTTAAATGGGGGGCCGGGGCAGCCCCAGCATTTT,CASSLNGGPGQPQHF
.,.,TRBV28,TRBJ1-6,TGTGCCAGCAATAGGGAAACGTTTAATTCACCCCTCCACTTT,CASNRETFNSPLHF
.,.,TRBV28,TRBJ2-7,TGTGCCAGCAGTAACCGGGGGTACGAGCAGTACTTC,CASSNRGYEQYF